Listed here are 17 T cell receptor delta chains from one sample, sequenced in a study of Vδ1+ human thymocytes. Study results and caveats: In the thymus, TRG and TRD repertoires looked highly polyclonal with Gaussian CDR3 lengths.

Sequences come from RNA converted to cDNA by reverse transcription. Multiplex PCR used pooled V-gene forward primers and a constant-region reverse primer to amplify CDR3s. TCRdb reprocessed the multiplex PCR reads using CATT. The data show around 56,000 delta-chain clones, about 15% seen once. These receptors have no identified antigens. Sequenced material: Vdelta1+ gamma-delta thymocytes from the thymus. Subset given: FACS-sorted CD3+ TCRalphabeta- TCRVdelta1+ TCRVdelta2- thymocytes. The receptors shown here come from a girl less than two years old who had congenital heart surgery.

The chain carries TRDV1 and TRDJ1; maybe TRDD3 (8 bases). The CDR3 has 22 amino acids. V lost 3 bases to trimming and J lost 5 bases, with 37 bases between them. From germline, CDR1 is TSWWSYY and CDR2 QGS. The CDR3 DNA reads TGTGCTCTTGGGGACGGCCTTCCTCAAAGGCGCCAGCACTGGGGGCCGCCTGATAAACTCATCTTT. This gives the protein CALGDGLPQRRQHWGPPDKLIF.

The chain recombines TRDV1 with TRDJ1, with D unclear. The CDR3 runs to 17 residues. Per the germline V gene, CDR1 is TSWWSYY and CDR2 is QGS. V lost 0 bases and J lost 1, with 15 bases in between. The CDR3 DNA reads TGTGCTCTTGGGGAACTCGACCTGATTGCCAGCACCGATAAACTCATCTTT. Its translation is CALGELDLIASTDKLIF.

The chain links TRDV1 to TRDJ1; the match to TRDD3 covers 8 bases. CDR3 size: 22 residues. Germline V gene data show CDR1 as TSWWSYY and CDR2 as QGS. Trimming cost V 0 bases and J 0 bases; bases outside gene matches: 21. The CDR3 spells CALGELAVTPTGGHPYTDKLIF. In nucleotides, the CDR3 is TGTGCTCTTGGGGAACTGGCCGTTACCCCTACTGGGGGCCACCCCTACACCGATAAACTCATCTTT.

V and J are TRDV1 and TRDJ1; 9 bases agree with TRDD3. CDR1 and CDR2 from the germline V gene are TSWWSYY and QGS. Unmatched junction bases numbered 17, after V lost 0 bases and J lost 0 bases. The CDR3 is made up of 21 amino acids. The CDR3: CALGELVRRILGDAYTDKLIF. As DNA, the CDR3 is TGTGCTCTTGGGGAACTAGTTCGGCGGATACTGGGGGACGCGTACACCGATAAACTCATCTTT.

The chain has TRDV1 and TRDJ1; 12 bases align to TRDD3. This CDR3 has 16 amino acids. Germline V gives CDR1 TSWWSYY, CDR2 QGS. Trimming removed 1 base from V and 7 bases from J; junction bases left unmatched: 7. CDR3 protein: CALGEQDVLGDTKLIF. Here the CDR3 DNA reads TGTGCTCTTGGGGAACAGGACGTACTGGGGGATACTAAACTCATCTTT.

The chain has TRDV1 and TRDJ1; 10 bases match TRDD3. V lost 3 bases, J lost 7 bases, and 35 bases stayed unmatched. This CDR3 contains 24 residues. CDR1 TSWWSYY and CDR2 QGS come from the germline V gene. The CDR3 loop reads CALGDLTLSDLLGDPTSPSVKLIF. The CDR3 DNA reads TGTGCTCTTGGGGATCTCACCCTTTCCGATTTACTGGGGGATCCCACATCACCCTCCGTTAAACTCATCTTT.

The chain joins TRDV1 to TRDJ1; D is unclear. CDR1 TSWWSYY and CDR2 QGS come from the germline V gene. V was clipped by 3 bases and J by 0 bases, with 14 bases between them. The length of the CDR3 is 16 residues. The CDR3 reads CALGDQPGTHTDKLIF. The CDR3 DNA reads TGTGCTCTTGGGGATCAACCGGGTACCCACACCGATAAACTCATCTTT.

The chain couples TRDV1 to TRDJ1; 13 bases map to TRDD3. Germline values: CDR1 TSWWSYY, CDR2 QGS. This CDR3 is built from 23 residues. V lost 5 bases, J lost 1 base, and 25 bases stayed unmatched. The CDR3: CALGSPPPPFGDWGIRGTDKLIF. In DNA, the CDR3 is TGTGCTCTTGGGTCCCCCCCTCCGCCCTTTGGCGACTGGGGGATACGGGGCACCGATAAACTCATCTTT.

This clone has more than one count but fewer than ten. The genes are TRDV2 and TRDJ1, with 10 bases identical to TRDD3. The CDR3 is 27 amino acids. The trim removed 0 bases at V and 0 bases at J, leaving 36 bases unmatched. Germline V CDR1 and CDR2: GEAIGNYY, EKD. The DNA for the CDR3 is TGTGCCTGTGACACCGGAAGCAGCACTTCCTACAATGCCATTGTGCTGGGGGATAAGGGGTACACCGATAAACTCATCTTT. Its translation is CACDTGSSTSYNAIVLGDKGYTDKLIF.

This sequence joins TRDV1 and TRDJ1; TRDD3 matches at 7 bases. In germline, CDR1 is TSWWSYY, CDR2 QGS. With 9 bases clipped from V and 7 bases from J, the junction kept 23 bases outside the gene matches. The CDR3 extends over 17 amino acids. The CDR3 is CALDGGTGGSGRGKLIF. The CDR3 DNA follows: TGTGCTCTCGACGGGGGGACGGGGGGATCCGGAAGGGGTAAACTCATCTTT.

In this sample, this clone turned up many times. The chain recombines TRDV2 with TRDJ1; the D gene is possibly TRDD2 (5 bases). This CDR3 comprises 16 residues. Trimming stripped 0 bases from V and 7 bases from J, with 20 bases between. Germline CDR1 is GEAIGNYY and CDR2 is EKD. This chain's CDR3 is CACDTDRCVLKVKLIF. The CDR3 nucleotides read TGTGCCTGTGACACCGACCGATGTGTCCTAAAGGTTAAACTCATCTTT.

The chain combines TRDV1 with TRDJ1; TRDD3 agrees at 7 bases. V dropped 4 bases and J dropped 1; count of bases not matched to a gene: 42. Germline CDR1 is TSWWSYY and CDR2 is QGS. The CDR3 contains 27 residues. The DNA of the CDR3 is TGTGCTCTTGGGGGTATCGTCGGCCACTGGGGTGATCGGGGTGATCTCGATTTCGGTTTTCTCACCGATAAACTCATCTTT. Protein product: CALGGIVGHWGDRGDLDFGFLTDKLIF.

The V call is TRDV1, the J call TRDJ1, with D perhaps TRDD2 or TRDD3 (9 bases each). Germline V gene lookup returns CDR1 TSWWSYY and CDR2 QGS. Trimming took off 0 bases at V and 2 bases at J, with 34 bases between the two ends. This CDR3 is 23 amino acids long. This chain's CDR3 is CALGELDLAFLQDGGYVTDKLIF. The CDR3 bases are TGTGCTCTTGGGGAACTAGACCTCGCCTTCCTACAGGATGGGGGATATGTAACCGATAAACTCATCTTT.

This clone occurred a few times. The chain uses TRDV1 and TRDJ1; 11 bases are a match to TRDD3. The length of the CDR3 is 20 residues. Germline V gene lookup returns CDR1 TSWWSYY and CDR2 QGS. Germline trimming cut 9 bases from V and 0 bases from J; bases unmatched to any gene: 21. The CDR3 is CALHYGNWGIYGPYTDKLIF. The CDR3 coding sequence is TGTGCTCTCCATTACGGTAACTGGGGGATATACGGGCCGTACACCGATAAACTCATCTTT.

This clone was counted only a few times. The junction differs from germline at one of its ends, possibly a read error. The sample holds other DNA sequences that translate to the same CDR3. The chain carries TRAV29/DV5 and TRDJ1, with 9 bases lining up with TRDD3. Germline assignment: CDR1 NSMFDY and CDR2 ISSIKDK. The CDR3 consists of 18 residues. CDR3 in DNA: TGTGCGGCAAGAGGCGTTCCTGATGTTGGGGATACGTCCGATAAACTCATCTTT. Its translation is CAARGVPDVGDTSDKLIF.

This clone was seen a handful of times. V and J are TRDV1 and TRDJ1, with D maybe TRDD2 (6 bases). The CDR3 is 19 amino acids. Germline V CDR1 and CDR2: TSWWSYY, QGS. The V end was cut by 3 bases, the J end by 7 bases, with 30 bases between. Here the CDR3 DNA reads TGTGCTCTTGGGGAGGGCCTTCCCTACTTTAGCTCTGATAGTGGTAAACTCATCTTT. Its protein is CALGEGLPYFSSDSGKLIF.

This clone turned up a few times. V is TRDV1 and J is TRDJ1, with 7 bases aligning to TRDD3. This CDR3 spans 16 amino acids. Trimming removed 1 base from V and 5 bases from J; junction bases left unmatched: 10. Germline values: CDR1 TSWWSYY, CDR2 QGS. CDR3 coding DNA: TGTGCTCTTGGGGAACATCGGACCGTACTGGGGGATAAACTCATCTTT. Translation: CALGEHRTVLGDKLIF.